The TCR beta chain described here comes from a study of blood T cell repertoires in COVID-19. Looking at the study overall: COVID-19 samples collected from the United States, Italy and Spain covered acute and convalescent phases. Sources were T cells, B-cell-depleted T cells, or PBMCs; the material itself was cDNA or gDNA.

V was shortened by 0 bases and J by 12 bases, with 17 bases between the two germline ends. Germline V CDR1 and CDR2: LGHDT, YNNKEL (reference sequence). The CDR3 is 14 residues long. TCRdb's table, derived via immunoSEQ multiplex PCR, lists solely in-frame clones and lacks some. The repertoire has about 89,000 clones, approximately 88% of them found once; the top ten carry roughly 0.43%. The TCR sequence derives from a man aged 55 to 70 with acute or convalescent COVID-19. The gene calls are TRBV3-1 (or the pseudogene TRBV3-2) and TRBJ1-1; D remains unclear. Sequenced material: peripheral blood. CDR3: CASSQDLVGVRSFF. The CDR3 nucleotides are TGTGCCAGCAGCCAAGATCTAGTCGGCGTGAGGTCTTTCTTT.